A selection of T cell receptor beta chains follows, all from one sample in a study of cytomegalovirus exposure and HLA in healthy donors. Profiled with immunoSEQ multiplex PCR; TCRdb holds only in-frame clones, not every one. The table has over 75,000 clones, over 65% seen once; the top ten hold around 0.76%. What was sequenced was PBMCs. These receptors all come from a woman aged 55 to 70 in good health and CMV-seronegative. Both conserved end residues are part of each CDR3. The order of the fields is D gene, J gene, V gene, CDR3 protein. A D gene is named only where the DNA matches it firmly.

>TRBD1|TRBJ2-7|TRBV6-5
CASSYTGTDPYEQYF
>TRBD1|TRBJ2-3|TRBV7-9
CASSLVRTGGDTQYF
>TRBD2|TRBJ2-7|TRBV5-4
CASSASGGAFLYEQYF
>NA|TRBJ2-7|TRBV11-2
CASSSRAKSMPGYEQYF
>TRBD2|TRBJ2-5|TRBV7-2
CASSPPLAGDETQYF
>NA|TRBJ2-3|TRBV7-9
CASSPFGGSTDTQYF
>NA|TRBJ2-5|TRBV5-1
CASSLGQLQETQYF
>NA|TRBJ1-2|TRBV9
CASSRTSEQNYGYTF
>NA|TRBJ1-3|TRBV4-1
CASSQAPQLSGNTIYF
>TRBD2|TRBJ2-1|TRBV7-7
CASSPGLYDNEQFF
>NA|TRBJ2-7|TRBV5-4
CASSSNRAPSGEQYF
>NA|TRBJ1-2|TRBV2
CASSEYRGGGYTF
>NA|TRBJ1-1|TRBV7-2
CASSPQSAGRTEAFF
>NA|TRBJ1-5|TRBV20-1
CSVQGRPQHF
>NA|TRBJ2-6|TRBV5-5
CASRPYISGANVLTF
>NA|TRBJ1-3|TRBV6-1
CASSELGISGNTIYF
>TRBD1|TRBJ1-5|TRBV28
CASSQGAGQPQHF
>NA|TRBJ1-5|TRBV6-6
CASRYSGRHANQPQHF
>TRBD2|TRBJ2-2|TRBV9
CASTGGIGPGELFF
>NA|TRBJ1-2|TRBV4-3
CASSQEFRAYGYTF
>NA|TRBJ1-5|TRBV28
CASTYRAGSGQPQHF
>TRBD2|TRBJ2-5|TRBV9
CASSGSGGAFETQYF
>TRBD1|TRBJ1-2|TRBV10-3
CAISESFLSGQGYGYTF
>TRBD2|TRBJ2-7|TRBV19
CASSISAGGIDEQYF
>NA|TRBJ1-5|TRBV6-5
CASSYSRSSNQPQHF
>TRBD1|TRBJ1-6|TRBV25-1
CANRDREVNSPLHF
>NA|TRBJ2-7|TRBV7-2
CASSLFAGNSYEQYF
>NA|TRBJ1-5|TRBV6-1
CASTPQGRPQHF
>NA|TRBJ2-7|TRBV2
CASSEGLTFYEQYF
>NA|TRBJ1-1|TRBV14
CASSQDLNFEAFF
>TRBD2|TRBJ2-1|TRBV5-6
CASRRTASGSLSYNEQFF
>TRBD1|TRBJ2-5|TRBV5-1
CASSFSSGQQETQYF
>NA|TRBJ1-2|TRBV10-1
CASPLGVRVPNYGYTF
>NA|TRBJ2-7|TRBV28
CASSSFGTGSYEQYF
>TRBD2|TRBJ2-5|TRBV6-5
CASTPSGGIQETQYF
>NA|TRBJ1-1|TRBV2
CASSEGGGTEAFF
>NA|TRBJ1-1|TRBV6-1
CASSDGRGLNTEAFF
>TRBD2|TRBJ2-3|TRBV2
CASRGGSNSTDTQYF
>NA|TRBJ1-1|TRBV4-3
CASSQDNGFSGTEAFF
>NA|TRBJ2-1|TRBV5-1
CASSLAAQAEQFF
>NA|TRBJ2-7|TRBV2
CASSPIYEQYF
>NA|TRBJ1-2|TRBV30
CAWSVTGANYGYTF
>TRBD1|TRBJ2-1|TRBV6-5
CASSSDRGLQFF
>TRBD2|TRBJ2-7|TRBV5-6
CASSPGLAGGPYEQYF
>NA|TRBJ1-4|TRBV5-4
CASSRGGRAGANEKLFF
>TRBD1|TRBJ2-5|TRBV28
CASSYRGRKTQYF
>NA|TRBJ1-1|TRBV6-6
CASSWGRANTEAFF
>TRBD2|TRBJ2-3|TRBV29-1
CSVAVAGGPDTQYF
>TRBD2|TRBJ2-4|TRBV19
CASSALAGVAKNIQYF
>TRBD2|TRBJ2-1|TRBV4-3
CASSQGVIASGRAYFNEQFF